The rows below give T cell receptor beta chains drawn from one sample of a study of T-cell reconstitution after alpha-beta-depleted transplantation in children. Each CDR3 protein is one row after TCRdb ran MiXCR on the PCR reads. The sample yields 100,000 to 130,000 distinct CDR3 sequences, about 6.5% seen once. The sequenced sample was PBMCs, mostly from graft donor cells, obtained 360 days after TCRalphabeta/CD19-depleted stem cell transplant. The receptors derive from a male patient aged 2-9 years who had a stem cell transplant for acute lymphoblastic leukemia, so the T cells may come from the graft donor. Both conserved end residues are part of each CDR3. A D gene is named only where the DNA matches it firmly. Size values are once, few and many counts, or a class for expanded clones, and some rows have none.

D,length,V,J,size,CDR3,DNA
-,12,TRBV7-9,TRBJ2-3,few,CASSLLATEECF,TGTGCCAGCAGCTTGCTCGCAACAGAAGAATGTTTT
-,14,TRBV4-3,TRBJ2-5,few,CASSERRTRETQYF,TGCGCCAGCAGTGAAAGACGGACCAGGGAGACCCAGTACTTC
-,11,TRBV29-1,TRBJ1-2,many,CSVDRNYGYTF,TGCAGCGTTGACCGAAACTATGGCTACACCTTC
-,13,TRBV29-1,TRBJ2-3,many,CSVVGTITDTQYF,TGCAGCGTTGTGGGGACCATCACAGATACGCAGTATTTT
TRBD1,13,TRBV11-2,TRBJ1-5,many,CASSSGRGKPQHF,TGTGCCAGCAGCTCTGGCAGGGGGAAGCCCCAGCATTTT
-,12,TRBV11-2,TRBJ2-7,many,CASSKTAYEQYF,TGTGCCAGCAGCAAAACCGCCTACGAGCAGTACTTC
TRBD1,14,TRBV20-1,TRBJ1-2,-,CSARDRTGGIGYTF,TGCAGTGCTAGAGATAGGACAGGGGGCATTGGCTACACCTTC
TRBD2,19,TRBV6-4,TRBJ2-1,few,CASSPQTSGGGLPYNEQFF,TGTGCCAGCAGTCCCCAGACTAGCGGGGGGGGTCTGCCATACAATGAGCAGTTCTTC
TRBD1,16,TRBV11-2,TRBJ2-2,many,CASSFGTGTNTGELFF,TGTGCCAGCAGCTTCGGGACAGGCACGAACACCGGGGAGCTGTTTTTT
-,13,TRBV5-1,TRBJ2-1,many,CASAYGGLNEQFF,TGCGCCAGCGCATACGGAGGGCTCAATGAGCAGTTCTTC
-,16,TRBV4-1,TRBJ2-3,few,CASSQEWGADTDTQYF,TGCGCCAGCAGCCAAGAATGGGGGGCTGACACAGATACGCAGTATTTT
-,13,TRBV12-3/TRBV12-4,TRBJ1-1,many,CASSLGTNTEAFF,TGTGCCAGCAGTTTGGGAACGAACACTGAAGCTTTCTTT
-,17,TRBV6-1,TRBJ2-1,few,CASSEKRDLRSYNEQFF,TGTGCCAGCAGTGAAAAGCGAGACCTTCGCTCCTACAATGAGCAGTTCTTC
-,14,TRBV7-9,TRBJ1-4,few,CASSLAGKTEKLFF,TGTGCCAGCAGCTTAGCGGGGAAGACCGAAAAACTGTTTTTT
TRBD1,15,TRBV20-1,TRBJ2-7,many,CSARRRRDSSYEQYF,TGCAGTGCTCGTAGACGCCGGGACAGCTCCTACGAGCAGTACTTC
-,15,TRBV25-1,TRBJ2-3,-,CASTSWEQATDTQYF,TGTGCCAGCACCTCATGGGAACAGGCCACAGATACGCAGTATTTT
-,13,TRBV29-1,TRBJ1-6,few,CSVGDRLNSPLHF,TGCAGCGTGGGTGACAGGCTCAATTCACCCCTCCACTTT
-,13,TRBV5-1,TRBJ2-1,many,CASSFGLNNEQFF,TGCGCCAGCAGCTTCGGGTTAAACAATGAGCAGTTCTTC
-,14,TRBV7-6,TRBJ2-2,few,CASSSPQAPGELFF,TGTGCCAGCAGCTCCCCTCAAGCCCCCGGGGAGCTGTTTTTT
TRBD1,23,TRBV5-1,TRBJ2-1,-,CASSSGTAGLNGFLPSSYNEQFF,TGCGCCAGCAGCTCGGGGACAGCCGGACTCAACGGGTTTCTACCGAGCTCCTACAATGAGCAGTTCTTC
-,13,TRBV5-8,TRBJ2-7,few,CAISRGAGYEQYF,TGTGCCATCAGCCGGGGGGCAGGGTACGAGCAGTACTTC
-,14,TRBV7-6,TRBJ2-1,few,CASSSEALRDEQFF,TGTGCCAGCAGCTCAGAGGCCCTACGGGATGAGCAGTTCTTC
TRBD1,15,TRBV5-1,TRBJ2-7,-,CASSPWTGASYEQYF,TGCGCCAGCAGCCCCTGGACAGGCGCCTCCTACGAGCAGTACTTC
-,16,TRBV7-2,TRBJ2-7,-,CASSLLGLSSSYEQYF,TGTGCCAGCAGCTTACTCGGACTTTCAAGCTCCTACGAGCAGTACTTC
TRBD2,17,TRBV5-1,TRBJ2-7,-,CASSPPGGYGRGYEQYF,TGCGCCAGCAGCCCCCCCGGCGGGTACGGGAGGGGGTACGAGCAGTACTTC
-,17,TRBV5-1,TRBJ2-3,many,CASSLAGGARFTDTQYF,TGCGCCAGCAGCTTGGCCGGTGGGGCGCGGTTCACAGATACGCAGTATTTT
TRBD2,15,TRBV29-1,TRBJ2-7,many,CSVDGTSGASYEQYF,TGCAGCGTTGATGGGACTAGCGGGGCCTCCTACGAGCAGTACTTC
-,14,TRBV3-1,TRBJ2-1,many,CASSHRGVQYEQFF,TGTGCCAGCAGCCACAGGGGTGTACAATATGAGCAGTTCTTC
TRBD1,14,TRBV13,TRBJ2-7,many,CASSPGQGAWEQYF,TGTGCCAGCAGCCCCGGACAGGGGGCGTGGGAGCAGTACTTC
-,15,TRBV6-1,TRBJ2-4,-,CASSPFTGSKNIQYF,TGTGCCAGCAGCCCTTTTACAGGGTCCAAAAACATTCAGTACTTC
-,15,TRBV5-1,TRBJ2-4,many,CASSLGRGPQNIQYF,TGCGCCAGCAGCTTGGGCAGGGGCCCTCAAAACATTCAGTACTTC
-,13,TRBV7-9,TRBJ2-7,many,CASSLRGLTEQYF,TGTGCCAGCAGCTTAAGGGGTCTTACCGAGCAGTACTTC
TRBD1,16,TRBV27,TRBJ2-7,many,CASSPSSGTVTYEQYF,TGTGCCAGCAGTCCATCCTCCGGGACAGTTACCTACGAGCAGTACTTC
TRBD2,15,TRBV11-2,TRBJ2-3,many,CASSLGGGGTDTQYF,TGTGCCAGCAGCTTAGGGGGCGGGGGGACAGATACGCAGTATTTT
TRBD2,17,TRBV3-1,TRBJ2-2,few,CASSQVSGLAGVGELFF,TGTGCCAGCAGCCAAGTCTCGGGACTAGCGGGAGTTGGGGAGCTGTTTTTT
-,16,TRBV6-5,TRBJ2-1,many,CASSYSGGPPYNEQFF,TGTGCCAGCAGTTACTCGGGGGGACCCCCCTACAATGAGCAGTTCTTC
TRBD2,17,TRBV12-3/TRBV12-4,TRBJ2-1,-,CASSLGGLAGGDNEQFF,TGTGCCAGCAGTTTAGGGGGACTAGCGGGAGGGGACAATGAGCAGTTCTTC
-,16,TRBV4-3,TRBJ1-3,many,CASSQEARSSGNTIYF,TGCGCCAGCAGCCAAGAGGCACGGTCCTCTGGAAACACCATATATTTT
-,12,TRBV24-1,TRBJ2-1,many,CATSDWGNEQFF,TGTGCCACCAGTGACTGGGGTAATGAGCAGTTCTTC
TRBD2,16,TRBV7-6,TRBJ2-5,-,CASRELAGGPKKTQYF,TGTGCCAGCAGGGAACTAGCGGGAGGGCCAAAAAAGACCCAGTACTTC
TRBD1,17,TRBV4-3,TRBJ1-3,-,CASSPPPRQGRRNTIYF,TGCGCCAGCAGCCCCCCTCCTAGACAGGGGCGTAGAAACACCATATATTTT
-,15,TRBV4-2,TRBJ1-5,-,CASSQDRVTGEPQHF,TGTGCCAGCAGCCAAGATCGGGTCACAGGAGAGCCCCAGCATTTT
-,12,TRBV6-6,TRBJ2-6,-,CASSTGANVLTF,TGTGCCAGTTCAACGGGGGCCAACGTCCTGACTTTC
TRBD1,13,TRBV29-1,TRBJ2-5,many,CSPSQGAKETQYF,TGCAGCCCATCACAGGGGGCGAAAGAGACCCAGTACTTC
-,13,TRBV6-1,TRBJ2-7,-,CASSVLTRAEQYF,TGTGCCAGCAGTGTCCTAACTAGGGCCGAGCAGTACTTC
-,13,TRBV7-6,TRBJ2-7,-,CASSSTVHYEQYF,TGTGCCAGCAGCTCTACAGTGCACTACGAGCAGTACTTC
-,16,TRBV11-2,TRBJ2-1,many,CASSLDWTTPYNEQFF,TGTGCCAGCAGCTTAGACTGGACGACCCCTTACAATGAGCAGTTCTTC
-,13,TRBV27,TRBJ2-1,-,CASSFSRSNEQFF,TGTGCCAGCAGTTTCTCCAGGTCGAATGAGCAGTTCTTC
TRBD1,16,TRBV5-8,TRBJ2-5,-,CASSLTGGPTQETQYF,TGTGCCAGCAGCTTGACAGGGGGCCCAACTCAAGAGACCCAGTACTTC
-,15,TRBV10-2,TRBJ1-5,many,CASSESPYSNQPQHF,TGCGCCAGCAGTGAGTCCCCATATAGCAATCAGCCCCAGCATTTT
-,13,TRBV2,TRBJ2-2,many,CATLTRKAGELFF,TGTGCCACCTTGACTAGAAAAGCCGGGGAGCTGTTTTTT
TRBD1,15,TRBV28,TRBJ1-1,many,CASSFRGDRDTEAFF,TGTGCCAGCAGTTTTAGGGGGGACAGGGACACTGAAGCTTTCTTT
TRBD1,16,TRBV7-7,TRBJ2-5,few,CASSPTGTGVQETQYF,TGTGCTAGCAGCCCCACCGGGACAGGGGTCCAAGAGACCCAGTACTTC
-,18,TRBV7-2,TRBJ2-7,large,CASSLPRPPGLVSYEQYF,TGTGCCAGCAGCTTACCACGACCTCCGGGACTGGTCTCCTACGAGCAGTACTTC
-,17,TRBV27,TRBJ2-3,many,CASKGAKSKGLTDTQYF,TGTGCCAGCAAAGGGGCGAAGTCTAAAGGGCTTACAGATACGCAGTATTTT
-,13,TRBV5-6,TRBJ2-5,few,CASSGGLSQTQYF,TGTGCCAGCAGCGGGGGGCTGTCGCAGACCCAGTACTTC
-,14,TRBV28,TRBJ1-2,many,CASSSLGGVYGYTF,TGTGCCAGCAGTTCTCTCGGGGGAGTCTATGGCTACACCTTC